The T cell receptor beta chain described here comes from a study of blood T cell repertoires in COVID-19. At the level of the study: The cDNA or gDNA used as material had been derived from T cells, B-cell-depleted T cells, or PBMCs.

Seattle's enrolled individuals joined amid active infection and were then monitored longitudinally. V shed 2 bases and J 5 bases; nucleotides not matched to a gene: 5. The CDR3 is 15 amino acids. The germline V gene has CDR1 LNHNV and CDR2 YYDKDF (reference sequence). Using immunoSEQ multiplex PCR, the repertoire was profiled, and TCRdb retains in-frame clones only, with some absent. The sample consists of about 300,000 clones, 85% to 90% of them appearing once. This clone was found once. V is TRBV15 and J is TRBJ2-1; 8 bases agree with TRBD1. The sequence came from a woman in her 30s with COVID-19, enrolled during active disease. The sample taken for sequencing was peripheral blood. In DNA form, the CDR3 reads TGTGCCACCAGCAGAAGGACAGGGTTGAACAATGAGCAGTTCTTC. Amino acids: CATSRRTGLNNEQFF.